Listed below are T cell receptor beta chains from one sample, sequenced in a study of blood T cell repertoires in COVID-19. Profiling relied on immunoSEQ multiplex PCR, and the TCRdb table lists in-frame clones only, not all of them. Among about 210,000 clones listed, approximately 87% were seen once. Sequencing was carried out using peripheral blood. These receptors were collected from a woman in her 70s with acute or convalescent COVID-19. The CDR3 runs from the conserved cysteine through the conserved F or W. The D gene is left open where the match is weak. A clone size is listed for some rows: how often the clone was seen (once, few, many), or a class if it is expanded.

V gene	D gene	clone size	J gene	CDR3 protein	CDR3 DNA
TRBV19	TRBD1	NA	TRBJ1-2	CASSTLPRTGEGYTF	TGTGCCAGTAGTACCTTACCTAGGACAGGGGAAGGCTACACCTTC
TRBV6-2/TRBV6-3	NA	NA	TRBJ2-1	CASSFQTAHDYNEQFF	TGTGCCAGCAGTTTTCAAACAGCCCATGATTACAATGAGCAGTTCTTC
TRBV7-7	NA	NA	TRBJ1-6	CASSLKRDSPLHF	TGTGCCAGCAGCTTAAAGAGGGATTCACCCCTCCACTTT
TRBV5-1	TRBD1	NA	TRBJ1-4	CASRSGQNNEKLFF	TGCGCCAGCAGATCGGGACAGAATAATGAAAAACTGTTTTTT
TRBV5-6	NA	NA	TRBJ2-1	CASSLGGPGSYNEQFF	TGTGCCAGCAGCTTAGGCGGGCCTGGCTCCTACAATGAGCAGTTCTTC
TRBV7-8	TRBD2	NA	TRBJ2-1	CASSSGTSGSHRYNEQFF	TGTGCCAGCAGCTCCGGGACTAGCGGGAGCCACCGTTACAATGAGCAGTTCTTC
TRBV9	TRBD1	NA	TRBJ1-3	CASSVGVGTGEGNTIYF	TGTGCCAGCAGCGTAGGGGTAGGGACAGGCGAAGGAAACACCATATATTTT
TRBV5-1	TRBD1	NA	TRBJ2-7	CASSPGQGPVEQYF	TGCGCCAGCAGCCCCGGACAGGGTCCAGTCGAGCAGTACTTC
TRBV27	NA	NA	TRBJ2-2	CASSLKALNTGELFF	TGTGCCAGCAGTTTAAAAGCGTTGAACACCGGGGAGCTGTTTTTT
TRBV6-1	NA	NA	TRBJ2-7	CASSDALGTYEQYF	TGTGCCAGCAGTGACGCTCTCGGGACCTACGAGCAGTACTTC
TRBV18	NA	NA	TRBJ1-3	CASSRILDSSGNTIYF	TGTGCCAGCTCACGAATTTTGGACTCCTCTGGAAACACCATATATTTT
TRBV28	NA	NA	TRBJ1-4	CASLTANEKLFF	TGTGCCAGCTTAACGGCTAATGAAAAACTGTTTTTT
TRBV19	NA	NA	TRBJ2-5	CASSIEGAGRFQETQYF	TGTGCCAGTAGTATAGAAGGAGCGGGTCGGTTCCAAGAGACCCAGTACTTC
TRBV5-4	NA	NA	TRBJ1-1	CASSRRGGMNTEAFF	TGTGCCAGCAGCAGGCGAGGGGGTATGAACACTGAAGCTTTCTTT
TRBV9	NA	NA	TRBJ1-3	CASSVGPGNTIYF	TGTGCCAGCAGCGTCGGTCCTGGAAACACCATATATTTT
TRBV19	TRBD2	NA	TRBJ2-5	CASTASGAPETQYF	TGTGCCAGTACGGCTAGCGGAGCCCCAGAGACCCAGTACTTC
TRBV2	NA	NA	TRBJ2-3	CASSENTDTQYF	TGTGCCAGCAGCGAGAACACAGATACGCAGTATTTT
TRBV7-9	TRBD1	NA	TRBJ1-1	CASSTLGQGAWNTEAFF	TGTGCCAGCAGCACCCTTGGACAGGGAGCTTGGAACACTGAAGCTTTCTTT
TRBV3-1/TRBV3-2	NA	NA	TRBJ1-2	CASSQARVDGYTF	TGTGCCAGCAGCCAAGCCAGGGTGGATGGCTACACCTTC
TRBV19	NA	few	TRBJ1-5	CASSNNPGPQHF	TGTGCCAGTAGTAACAATCCAGGGCCCCAGCATTTT
TRBV11-2	TRBD1	NA	TRBJ1-1	CASSTRTGEWTEAFF	TGTGCCAGCAGCACCAGGACAGGGGAATGGACTGAAGCTTTCTTT
TRBV7-3	NA	NA	TRBJ2-1	CASSESRDNEQFF	TGTGCCAGCTCGGAAAGCAGGGACAATGAGCAGTTCTTC
TRBV5-1	TRBD2	NA	TRBJ2-1	CASSSEGLAGGEQFF	TGCGCCAGCAGCTCGGAGGGACTAGCGGGAGGGGAGCAGTTCTTC
TRBV7-6	NA	NA	TRBJ2-7	CASSSQPSAGTGSYEQYF	TGTGCCAGCAGCTCACAACCTTCCGCCGGGACTGGCTCCTACGAGCAGTACTTC
TRBV11-3	NA	NA	TRBJ1-1	CASSFRGVAEAFF	TGTGCCAGCAGCTTCAGGGGAGTCGCTGAAGCTTTCTTT
TRBV11-3	TRBD2	NA	TRBJ2-2	CASSLQRGGARGGELFF	TGTGCCAGCAGCTTACAGCGCGGGGGGGCGCGTGGCGGGGAGCTGTTTTTT
TRBV18	TRBD2	NA	TRBJ2-7	CASSSIAGEHEQYF	TGTGCCAGCTCATCTATAGCGGGAGAGCACGAGCAGTACTTC
TRBV5-6	TRBD2	NA	TRBJ2-1	CASSLFSGESYNEQFF	TGTGCCAGCAGCTTATTTAGCGGGGAGTCCTACAATGAGCAGTTCTTC
TRBV11-2	TRBD1	NA	TRBJ2-7	CASSSYPRTGYEQYF	TGTGCCAGCAGCTCCTACCCTCGGACAGGGTACGAGCAGTACTTC
TRBV7-2	TRBD2	NA	TRBJ2-5	CASSLALAGGGTQYF	TGTGCCAGCAGCTTAGCACTAGCGGGAGGGGGGACCCAGTACTTC
TRBV18	NA	NA	TRBJ2-7	CASSPRDISYEQYF	TGTGCCAGCTCACCCCGGGACATTTCCTACGAGCAGTACTTC
TRBV5-6	NA	few	TRBJ1-2	CASRPGLNYGYTF	TGTGCCAGCAGGCCAGGGCTGAACTATGGCTACACCTTC